The rows below give T cell receptor beta chains drawn from one sample of a study of pediatric ulcerative colitis. Assay: immunoSEQ multiplex PCR; the TCRdb copy retains only in-frame clones and omits some. The table has more than 50,000 clones, 87% seen once. Sequencing used blood. The receptors here all came from a boy under 18 who was a control in a study of pediatric ulcerative colitis. The CDR3 runs from the conserved cysteine through the conserved F or W. A D gene is named only where the DNA matches it firmly.

TRBV7-3	TRBJ2-2	TRBD2	CASSGSGTSGSGELFF
TRBV25-1	TRBJ2-1	NA	CASSEYTGSGEQFF
TRBV6-1	TRBJ2-3	NA	CASSEHAEGADTQYF
TRBV27	TRBJ2-5	NA	CASSRGPGQETQYF
TRBV6-6	TRBJ1-5	NA	CATWDQPQHF
TRBV5-1	TRBJ2-7	TRBD1	CASSFGTGYEQYF
TRBV4-3	TRBJ2-1	TRBD2	CASTQSGGARNEQFF
TRBV5-1	TRBJ1-3	NA	CASSLAGEGNTIYF
TRBV25-1	TRBJ2-1	NA	CASSDVAESSPNYNEQFF
TRBV18	TRBJ2-2	NA	CASSPRRGELFF
TRBV27	TRBJ1-1	NA	CASSLVGGRAFF
TRBV19	TRBJ2-3	NA	CASSIMSHPALTRTDTQYF
TRBV2	TRBJ2-2	NA	CASRGTGASGRYTGELFF
TRBV4-3	TRBJ1-1	NA	CASSQDFRVNTEAFF
TRBV27	TRBJ2-7	NA	CASSLKGSSYEQYF
TRBV27	TRBJ1-2	NA	CASSYGGGIAYGYTF
TRBV5-1	TRBJ1-1	TRBD1	CASSLAKGATEAFF
TRBV6-6	TRBJ2-3	NA	CASRPVSTDTQYF
TRBV28	TRBJ1-2	NA	CASSFRGAYGYTF
TRBV28	TRBJ1-2	TRBD1	CASSPGTGGLGYTF
TRBV5-1	TRBJ1-4	NA	CASSLAPVTQASEKLFF
TRBV7-2	TRBJ2-7	TRBD1	CASSPAGGPYEQYF
TRBV21-1	TRBJ1-1	NA	CASEKFINTEAFF
TRBV6-6	TRBJ1-2	TRBD1	CASSYSGQNYGYTF
TRBV28	TRBJ1-4	NA	CASSMGSWGGGEKLFF
TRBV19	TRBJ2-3	NA	CASEGGDTDTQYF
TRBV18	TRBJ1-1	NA	CASSLGAHDTEAFF
TRBV18	TRBJ2-7	TRBD1	CASDHGQGVSYEQYF
TRBV7-2	TRBJ1-4	NA	CASSLGDGFEKLFF
TRBV4-1	TRBJ2-7	TRBD2	CASSRLAGITDEQYF
TRBV2	TRBJ2-2	TRBD2	CASSESSGGLTGELFF
TRBV2	TRBJ1-6	NA	CASSFPGGGDSPLHF
TRBV6-1	TRBJ1-6	NA	CASGELYNSPLHF
TRBV6-1	TRBJ1-4	NA	CASGRVSNEKLFF
TRBV9	TRBJ2-3	NA	CASSVVGAGTDTQYF
TRBV11-3	TRBJ2-1	TRBD2	CASSYSGSYNEQFF
TRBV11-2	TRBJ2-1	TRBD2	CASSSQTSGGPPTYNEQFF
TRBV2	TRBJ2-2	TRBD2	CASTGRANGELFF
TRBV7-2	TRBJ2-3	NA	CASSLLLPDRTSTDTQYF
TRBV6-6	TRBJ2-7	NA	CASSYSQVSYEQYF
TRBV7-2	TRBJ1-2	NA	CASSLGANYGYTF